The 24 T cell receptor beta chains in this list originate from one sample, sequenced in a study of cytomegalovirus exposure and HLA in healthy donors. The PCR used 60 Vbeta and 13 Jbeta primers. TCRdb's copy holds only in-frame clones and misses some; the assay was immunoSEQ multiplex PCR. The table has around 64,000 clones, around 91% seen once. The sequencing sample was made of PBMCs. These receptors were obtained from a young woman in good health and CMV-seropositive.

The chain couples TRBV19 to TRBJ1-5; 9 nucleotides agree with TRBD1. The CDR3 is made up of 13 amino acids. V shed 9 bases, J shed 5 bases, and the junction held 5 bases outside the gene matches. Germline CDR1 and CDR2: LNHDA and SQIVND (reference sequence). The CDR3 DNA is TGTGCCAGCGAGGACAGGGGTTATCAGCCCCAGCATTTT. Translating gives CASEDRGYQPQHF.

Here the CDR3 reads CASMDRVNYGYTF. CDR3 nucleotides: TGTGCCAGCATGGACAGGGTAAACTATGGCTACACCTTC. The chain couples TRBV28 to TRBJ1-2, with 8 bases that match TRBD1. This CDR3 has 13 residues. Germline values: CDR1 MDHEN, CDR2 SYDVKM. Trimming removed 7 bases from V and 2 bases from J; junction bases left unmatched: 3.

The V call is TRBV28, the J call TRBJ2-1, with 12 bases matching TRBD2. J lost 3 bases, V lost 4 bases, and 7 bases had no gene match. There are 17 residues in the CDR3. Per germline, CDR1 MDHEN and CDR2 SYDVKM. The CDR3 DNA reads as TGTGCCAGCAGTTCGCGGACTAGCGGGACCTTCTACAATGAGCAGTTCTTC. It specifies CASSSRTSGTFYNEQFF.

The chain uses TRBV6-5 and TRBJ1-2; TRBD1 matches at 7 bases. Losses at the gene ends were 2 bases for V and 5 bases for J; bases not matched to a gene: 5. CDR1 is MNHEY, CDR2 SVGAGI, per germline. This CDR3 has 14 amino acids. The CDR3 loop is CASSYPGQAYGYTF. In nucleotides, the CDR3 is TGTGCCAGCAGTTACCCCGGACAGGCTTATGGCTACACCTTC.

The V and J genes are TRBV7-9 and TRBJ1-1; no reliable D call. Per the germline V gene, CDR1 is SEHNR and CDR2 is FQNEAQ (reference sequence). V was trimmed by 11 bases and J by 0 bases, leaving 19 bases between them. The CDR3 contains 15 residues. DNA for the CDR3: TGTGCCGGAACGAGGGCTGCTACTATGAACACTGAAGCTTTCTTT. This translates into CAGTRAATMNTEAFF.

This clone was seen only once. The chain has TRBV7-9 and TRBJ2-7; 10 nucleotides align to TRBD1. Germline V lookup: CDR1 SEHNR, CDR2 FQNEAQ (reference sequence). CDR3 length: 16 amino acids. V shed 5 bases and J 3 bases; nucleotides not matched to a gene: 10. CDR3 DNA: TGTGCCAGCAGCGCCCTAACCGGGACAGGGGTCTACGAGCAGTACTTC. As protein: CASSALTGTGVYEQYF.

V usage is TRBV19 and J usage is TRBJ1-3; D remains unclear. Germline values: CDR1 LNHDA, CDR2 SQIVND (reference sequence). V gave up 7 bases and J gave up 2 bases, with 15 bases separating them. This CDR3 is built from 15 residues. The CDR3 sequence is CASTDIDTAGNTIYF. The DNA for the CDR3 is TGTGCCAGTACAGACATCGATACGGCTGGAAACACCATATATTTT. The entire variable domain, with the rest obtained from reference TRBV19 and TRBJ1-3, is as follows: DGGITQSPKYLFRKEGQNVTLSCEQNLNHDAMYWYRQDPGQGLRLIYYSQIVNDFQKGDIAEGYSVSREKKESFPLTVTSAQKNPTAFYLCASTDIDTAGNTIYFGEGSWLTVV.

This rearrangement joins TRBV27 to TRBJ1-1, with 7 bases lining up with TRBD1. Per the germline V gene, CDR1 is MNHEY and CDR2 is SMNVEV (reference sequence). Trimming cost V 3 bases and J 7 bases; bases outside gene matches: 5. This CDR3 is built from 13 residues. The CDR3 bases are TGTGCCAGCAGTTTCAGGGGGACTTATGAAGCTTTCTTT. Its protein is CASSFRGTYEAFF.

Only one count was recorded for this clone. The rearrangement joins TRBV5-1 to TRBJ2-5; no definite D call. Germline lookup yields CDR1 SGHRS and CDR2 YFSETQ. The V end was cut by 0 bases, the J end by 5 bases, with 14 bases between. The CDR3 contains 15 residues. The CDR3 nucleotides are TGCGCCAGCAGCTTGGAGCCGGTCTCTAGGGAGACCCAGTACTTC. It codes for CASSLEPVSRETQYF.

The V gene is TRBV27, the J gene TRBJ2-5; possibly TRBD2 for D (6 bases). Trimming removed 3 bases at V and 11 bases at J, with 16 bases between. The CDR3 runs 13 residues. Per the germline V gene, CDR1 is MNHEY and CDR2 is SMNVEV (reference sequence). CDR3 sequence (DNA): TGTGCCAGCAGTTTCAGCTGGGGCGGGGAGCAGTACTTC. It encodes CASSFSWGGEQYF.

V and J are TRBV5-4 and TRBJ2-1, with D tentatively TRBD1 (5 bases). The CDR3 has 12 amino acids. Trimming cost V 6 bases and J 9 bases, with 13 bases left between them. Germline CDR1 and CDR2: SGHNT and YYREEE (reference sequence). CDR3 coding DNA: TGTGCCAGCACCTCTCTAAGGGGTGAGCAGTTCTTC. It specifies CASTSLRGEQFF.

The V call is TRBV27, the J call TRBJ2-7; 9 nucleotides line up with TRBD1. The CDR3 has 14 residues. Germline trimming cut 3 bases from V and 1 base from J; bases unmatched to any gene: 1. Per germline, CDR1 MNHEY and CDR2 SMNVEV (reference sequence). CDR3 sequence: CASSLTGGSYEQYF. The CDR3 DNA reads TGTGCCAGCAGTTTGACAGGGGGGTCCTACGAGCAGTACTTC.

This chain joins TRBV7-6 and TRBJ2-2, with D tentatively TRBD1 (6 bases). The CDR3 contains 15 residues. Germline V lookup: CDR1 SGHVS, CDR2 FNYEAQ. Trimming pared 4 bases from V and 6 bases from J, leaving 15 bases between. Here the CDR3 DNA reads TGTGCCAGCAGCTCAGGGCGAGCAGGGGCCGGGGAGCTGTTTTTT. This sequence encodes CASSSGRAGAGELFF.

This rearrangement joins TRBV6-5 to TRBJ1-3; D not resolved. Per germline, CDR1 MNHEY and CDR2 SVGAGI. V was shortened by 0 bases and J by 1 base, with 7 bases between the two germline ends. The CDR3 is made up of 15 amino acids. CDR3 protein: CASSYSRGSGNTIYF. The DNA for the CDR3 is TGTGCCAGCAGTTACTCACGGGGATCTGGAAACACCATATATTTT.

CDR3 in DNA: TGCGCCAGCAGCTTGGGGGGGGAAGACAAGCCCCAGCATTTT. This codes for CASSLGGEDKPQHF. V and J are TRBV5-1 and TRBJ1-5, with D maybe TRBD1 (5 bases). The V gene's germline CDR1 is SGHRS and CDR2 YFSETQ. V was clipped by 0 bases and J by 8 bases, with 12 bases between them. This CDR3 is built from 14 residues.

This sequence joins TRBV11-2 and TRBJ2-7; the D gene is possibly TRBD2 (5 bases). The ends were cut back, 8 bases at V and 6 bases at J, with 20 bases in the middle. The length of the CDR3 is 14 residues. CDR1 and CDR2 (germline): SGHAT, FQNNGV. In nucleotides, the CDR3 is TGTGCCAGCTCCGCCGGCGGAGGATTGGCCGAGCAGTACTTC. Residues: CASSAGGGLAEQYF.

The V and J genes are TRBV10-3 and TRBJ1-1, with TRBD1 matching over 8 bases. The germline V gene encodes CDR1 ENHRY and CDR2 SYGVKD. The CDR3 sequence is 16 residues long. V gave up 6 bases and J gave up 3 bases; unmatched junction bases: 12. The CDR3 spells CAISQTGTGEDTEAFF. The CDR3 nucleotides are TGTGCCATCAGCCAGACCGGGACAGGAGAGGACACTGAAGCTTTCTTT.

The chain recombines TRBV28 with TRBJ2-1, with a weak D call TRBD2 (6 bases). Germline loops: CDR1 MDHEN, CDR2 SYDVKM. Trimming took 3 bases from V and 7 from J, leaving 10 bases between them. There are 13 residues in the CDR3. The CDR3 sequence: CASSLLAGNEQFF. The DNA for the CDR3 is TGTGCCAGCAGTTTGCTCGCGGGAAATGAGCAGTTCTTC. The full variable domain, rest sourced from reference TRBV28 and TRBJ2-1, is DVKVTQSSRYLVKRTGEKVFLECVQDMDHENMFWYRQDPGLGLRLIYFSYDVKMKEKGDIPEGYSVSREKKERFSLILESASTNQTSMYLCASSLLAGNEQFFGPGTRLTVL.

This rearrangement joins TRBV12-5 to TRBJ1-1; TRBD1 aligns across 12 bases. Germline trimming cut 6 bases from V and 2 bases from J; bases unmatched to any gene: 7. The CDR3 spans 16 residues. Looked up from germline, CDR1 is LGHNT and CDR2 is FRNRAP. CDR3 coding DNA: TGTGCTAGTGGGGGGGACAGGGGGCGACCAAACACTGAAGCTTTCTTT. Its translation is CASGGDRGRPNTEAFF. Full variable domain (missing parts from reference TRBV12-5 and TRBJ1-1): DARVTQTPRHKVTEMGQEVTMRCQPILGHNTVFWYRQTMMQGLELLAYFRNRAPLDDSGMPKDRFSAEMPDATLATLKIQPSEPRDSAVYFCASGGDRGRPNTEAFFGQGTRLTVV.

The gene calls are TRBV15 and TRBJ1-4, with D possibly being TRBD1 (6 bases). The length of the CDR3 is 13 residues. The V end was cut by 9 bases, the J end by 8 bases, with 16 bases between. Germline V gene sequence: CDR1 LNHNV, CDR2 YYDKDF (reference sequence). As DNA, the CDR3 is TGTGCCACTGCACAGGGCGAAATCGAAAAACTGTTTTTT. This encodes CATAQGEIEKLFF. Complete variable domain (other parts from reference TRBV15 and TRBJ1-4): DAMVIQNPRYQVTQFGKPVTLSCSQTLNHNVMYWYQQKSSQAPKLLFHYYDKDFNNEADTPDNFQSRRPNTSFCFLDIRSPGLGDTAMYLCATAQGEIEKLFFGSGTQLSVL.

This sequence joins TRBV11-2 and TRBJ2-4, with a tentative D call TRBD2 (5 bases). The V gene lost 4 bases and the J gene lost 0 bases, with 13 bases spanning the gap. This CDR3 is 16 amino acids long. Germline CDR1 reads SGHAT; CDR2 reads FQNNGV. The CDR3: CASSSGLPPAKNIQYF. The CDR3, as DNA: TGTGCCAGCAGCTCCGGACTGCCACCAGCCAAAAACATTCAGTACTTC. The variable domain in full, with the rest retrieved from reference TRBV11-2 and TRBJ2-4, is EAGVAQSPRYKIIEKRQSVAFWCNPISGHATLYWYQQILGQGPKLLIQFQNNGVVDDSQLPKDRFSAERLKGVDSTLKIQPAKLEDSAVYLCASSSGLPPAKNIQYFGAGTRLSVL.

The V call is TRBV18, the J call TRBJ2-1; TRBD2 matches at 9 bases. The CDR3 length is 15 residues. Germline CDR1 KGHSH, CDR2 LQKENI. The junction had 10 bases not matched to a gene; V was cut back by 6 bases and J by 7 bases. CDR3 DNA sequence: TGTGCCAGCTCCCCGTATAGCGGGAGTGCAAATGAGCAGTTCTTC. Protein sequence: CASSPYSGSANEQFF.

This clone was detected only a few times. This chain links TRBV5-4 with TRBJ2-6; TRBD1 agrees at 10 bases. Germline CDR1 SGHNT, CDR2 YYREEE (reference sequence). The CDR3 has 17 residues. Unmatched junction bases numbered 6, after V lost 3 bases and J lost 3 bases. CDR3 residues: CASSSGTGAFGANVLTF. The DNA of the CDR3 is TGTGCCAGCAGCTCCGGGACAGGGGCTTTTGGGGCCAACGTCCTGACTTTC.

This clone was found once. The V gene is TRBV28, the J gene TRBJ1-3, with D perhaps matching TRBD1 (5 bases). The CDR3 spans 12 residues. Trimming removed 8 bases from V and 8 bases from J, with 13 bases in between. CDR1 is MDHEN and CDR2 is SYDVKM in the germline V gene. CDR3 amino acids: CASLQGLDTIYF. CDR3 DNA: TGTGCCAGCCTCCAGGGTCTCGACACCATATATTTT.